The 24 T cell receptor beta chains reported below all come from one sample, sequenced in a study of OX40 agonist ivuxolimab in advanced cancers. Produced via immunoSEQ multiplex PCR; TCRdb's table is partial and in-frame only. The sample carries 40,000 to 55,000 clones, 70% to 90% recorded once. Here the sequenced sample was CD4+ or CD8+ T cells sorted from blood, taken in a trial of the OX40 agonist ivuxolimab. Receptor source: an adult with an advanced solid tumor such as melanoma, head and neck, liver or kidney cancer.

With respect to this clone: The identical CDR3 is also encoded by other nucleotide sequences in the sample. V usage is TRBV5-1 and J usage is TRBJ2-1; D may be TRBD2 (7 bases). This CDR3 contains 16 residues. Trimming took 4 bases from V and 8 from J, leaving 22 bases between them. CDR1 and CDR2 from the germline V gene are SGHRS and YFSETQ. The CDR3 reads CASSTIPGTGGDEQFF. The CDR3 DNA is TGCGCCAGCAGCACAATTCCCGGGACGGGGGGCGATGAGCAGTTCTTC.

The chain recombines TRBV10-3 with TRBJ2-3, with TRBD2 matching over 9 bases. The CDR3 consists of 19 residues. Germline trimming cut 6 bases from V and 0 bases from J; bases unmatched to any gene: 16. Looked up from germline, CDR1 is ENHRY and CDR2 is SYGVKD. This CDR3 is CAIRPGLGRGGPSTDTQYF. CDR3 nucleotides: TGTGCCATCAGGCCCGGTTTGGGGCGGGGGGGCCCAAGCACAGATACGCAGTATTTT.

This clone was observed once. The rearrangement uses TRBV7-8 and TRBJ2-1; a possible D gene is TRBD2 (5 bases). V lost 5 bases to trimming and J lost 1 base, with 12 bases between them. Germline values: CDR1 SGHVS, CDR2 FQNEAQ. CDR3 length equals 15 residues. For the CDR3, the DNA is TGTGCCAGCAGCAACACTGAGGGTTCCTACAATGAGCAGTTCTTC. It is translated as CASSNTEGSYNEQFF.

This rearrangement joins TRBV5-1 to TRBJ2-4; no clear D. The germline V and J ends were trimmed by 0 bases and 2 bases, with 9 bases remaining between them. The CDR3 has 15 amino acids. The V gene's germline CDR1 is SGHRS and CDR2 YFSETQ. The CDR3 DNA is TGCGCCAGCAGCTTGGAGGTGAACCCCAAAAACATTCAGTACTTC. It encodes CASSLEVNPKNIQYF.

In its sample, this clone ranks as medium-sized (0.01 to 0.1%). V gene TRBV7-9 combines with J gene TRBJ2-1, with a tentative D call TRBD2 (5 bases). Trimming took off 2 bases at V and 5 bases at J, with 19 bases between the two ends. Germline CDR1 SEHNR, CDR2 FQNEAQ (reference sequence). CDR3 size: 17 residues. This chain's CDR3 is CASSLPIRLDGNNEQFF. DNA for the CDR3: TGTGCCAGCAGCTTACCGATCCGGTTGGACGGGAACAATGAGCAGTTCTTC.

The chain joins TRBV29-1 to TRBJ2-3, with 15 positions matching TRBD2. Germline V gene lookup returns CDR1 SQVTM and CDR2 ANQGSEA. The CDR3 contains 15 residues. Unmatched junction bases numbered 3, after V lost 6 bases and J lost 2 bases. CDR3 bases: TGCAGCGTCGGACTAGCGGGGGGGATCACAGATACGCAGTATTTT. This codes for CSVGLAGGITDTQYF.

In regard to this clone: The identical CDR3 is also encoded by other nucleotide sequences in the sample. The chain is built from TRBV6-5 and TRBJ1-2, with D uncertain. V gave up 0 bases and J gave up 6 bases, with 11 bases separating them. Germline V CDR1 and CDR2: MNHEY, SVGAGI. This CDR3 contains 14 residues. CDR3 region: CASSYSGRTDGYTF. CDR3 nucleotides: TGTGCCAGCAGTTACTCAGGCAGGACGGATGGCTACACCTTC.

V gene TRBV11-2 combines with J gene TRBJ1-3; D remains ambiguous. The CDR3 extends over 12 amino acids. The ends were cut back, 1 base at V and 3 bases at J, with 1 base in the middle. CDR1 and CDR2 from the germline V gene are SGHAT and FQNNGV. CDR3: CASSLVGNTIYF. Here the CDR3 DNA reads TGTGCCAGCAGCTTAGTTGGAAACACCATATATTTT.

As DNA, the CDR3 is TGTGCCAGCAGGCCCGCTAGGCAAGAGACCCAGTACTTC. It codes for CASRPARQETQYF. The V and J genes are TRBV6-5 and TRBJ2-5; D unresolved. Trimming pared 6 bases from V and 2 bases from J, leaving 10 bases between. This CDR3 spans 13 amino acids. Germline CDR1 MNHEY, CDR2 SVGAGI.

The CDR3 region has the DNA TGTGCCAGCTCCCGCGACAGGGGTTCGGCTAATGAAAAACTGTTTTTT. Its translation is CASSRDRGSANEKLFF. The J gene is TRBJ1-4, the V gene TRBV18, with 8 bases that match TRBD1. Germline V gene data show CDR1 as KGHSH and CDR2 as LQKENI. The junction had 9 bases not matched to a gene; V was cut back by 6 bases and J by 3 bases. This CDR3 spans 16 amino acids.

CDR3 loop: CASSRPGTGEAFF. CDR3 nucleotides: TGTGCCAGCAGCCGGCCGGGGACGGGGGAAGCTTTCTTT. This rearrangement joins TRBV25-1 to TRBJ1-1; perhaps TRBD1 as D (5 bases). Germline-derived CDR1 and CDR2 are MGHDK and SYGVNS. V was trimmed by 6 bases and J by 8 bases, leaving 16 bases between them. CDR3 size: 13 residues.

This chain uses TRBV7-9 with TRBJ2-3; a weak D match, TRBD1 (7 bases). V was cut by 1 base and J by 3 bases, with 11 bases left in between. This CDR3 comprises 15 residues. Germline V gene sequence: CDR1 SEHNR, CDR2 FQNEAQ (reference sequence). The CDR3 DNA follows: TGTGCCAGCAGCTTAGGGCCAGGGGGGACAGATACGCAGTATTTT. Translating gives CASSLGPGGTDTQYF.

This chain joins TRBV5-1 and TRBJ1-6; 7 bases agree with TRBD1. V gave up 4 bases and J gave up 5 bases; unmatched junction bases: 6. CDR1 is SGHRS, CDR2 YFSETQ, per germline. CDR3 length: 15 residues. CDR3 nucleotide sequence: TGCGCCAGCAGCCCGAGACAGGGTCATAATTCACCCCTCCACTTT. Translated: CASSPRQGHNSPLHF.

The genes are TRBV5-1 and TRBJ2-3; TRBD1 might be the D (5 bases). The V gene's germline CDR1 is SGHRS and CDR2 YFSETQ. Trimming took off 0 bases at V and 6 bases at J, with 14 bases between the two ends. The CDR3 totals 15 residues. CDR3: CASSLGTQKGDTQYF. The CDR3 DNA sequence: TGCGCCAGCAGCTTGGGGACACAAAAGGGGGATACGCAGTATTTT.

In this sample, this clone turned up a few times. The chain links TRBV29-1 to TRBJ2-3; no reliable D call. The CDR3 length is 11 residues. Trimming took 7 bases from V and 2 from J, leaving 7 bases between them. CDR1 and CDR2 from the germline V gene are SQVTM and ANQGSEA. The CDR3 sequence: CSGTSTDTQYF. The CDR3 nucleotides are TGCAGCGGGACCTCCACAGATACGCAGTATTTT.

CDR3 nucleotides: TGTGCCAGCAGCTTGGCTATGGGACAGGGGAGATATGGCTACACCTTC. Residues: CASSLAMGQGRYGYTF. The chain uses TRBV11-2 and TRBJ1-2; TRBD1 agrees at 10 bases. Trimming cost V 3 bases and J 5 bases; bases outside gene matches: 9. The V gene's germline CDR1 is SGHAT and CDR2 FQNNGV. The CDR3 totals 16 residues.

V usage is TRBV27 and J usage is TRBJ1-1, with D tentatively TRBD1 (5 bases). This CDR3 comprises 14 residues. Germline CDR1 is MNHEY and CDR2 is SMNVEV (reference sequence). V lost 5 bases to trimming and J lost 2 bases, with 12 bases between them. DNA for the CDR3: TGTGCCAGCAGTCCGACGGGACTTAACACTGAAGCTTTCTTT. Protein product: CASSPTGLNTEAFF.

CDR3 in amino acids: CASSLDSYGYTF. The CDR3 nucleotides are TGTGCCAGCAGCTTGGACAGCTATGGCTACACCTTC. V is TRBV5-4 and J is TRBJ1-2; D ambiguous. Germline CDR1 reads SGHNT; CDR2 reads YYREEE (reference sequence). Trimming stripped 0 bases from V and 4 bases from J, with 4 bases between. The CDR3 has 12 amino acids.

The chain uses TRBV5-1 and TRBJ1-2; D gene ambiguous. With 1 base removed from V and 0 bases from J, the gap between germline ends came to 7 bases. The CDR3 contains 14 residues. Germline V lookup: CDR1 SGHRS, CDR2 YFSETQ. CDR3 nucleotide sequence: TGCGCCAGCAGCTTGAACGGAGCTAACTATGGCTACACCTTC. It codes for CASSLNGANYGYTF.

V gene TRBV5-1 combines with J gene TRBJ1-3; possibly TRBD1 for D (5 bases). This CDR3 is 16 amino acids long. Germline lookup yields CDR1 SGHRS and CDR2 YFSETQ. V was pared by 3 bases and J by 4 bases, with 17 bases between. CDR3 sequence (DNA): TGCGCCAGCAGCTCCGGTGCGGGACTGGGGGGAAACACCATATATTTT. Protein: CASSSGAGLGGNTIYF.

This clone was observed a handful of times. The rearrangement links TRBV29-1 to TRBJ2-1, with D perhaps TRBD1 (6 bases). The ends were cut back, 7 bases at V and 7 bases at J, with 20 bases in the middle. This CDR3 is 14 amino acids long. Germline V gives CDR1 SQVTM, CDR2 ANQGSEA. CDR3 sequence reads: CSGESSGASNEQFF. The CDR3 coding sequence is TGCAGCGGGGAGTCGTCAGGGGCGTCGAATGAGCAGTTCTTC.

The CDR3: CASSFGWGRRYRANEKLFF. In nucleotides, the CDR3 is TGTGCCAGCAGCTTCGGTTGGGGGCGCAGGTATCGGGCTAATGAAAAACTGTTTTTT. This chain joins TRBV13 and TRBJ1-4; maybe TRBD1 (6 bases). V shed 3 bases and J shed 3 bases, with 23 bases lying between them. The germline V gene has CDR1 PRHDT and CDR2 FYEKMQ (reference sequence). The CDR3 is 19 amino acids.

The chain joins TRBV19 to TRBJ1-3; D is uncertain. V lost 3 bases and J 0 bases, leaving 12 bases between the germline ends. Germline CDR1 LNHDA, CDR2 SQIVND (reference sequence). There are 16 residues in the CDR3. CDR3 region: CASSMVRGASGNTIYF. The CDR3 DNA reads as TGTGCCAGTAGTATGGTTCGGGGAGCCTCTGGAAACACCATATATTTT.

The rearrangement uses TRBV11-2 and TRBJ1-1; D uncertain. Trimming left V 3 bases short and J 4 bases short, with 15 bases between. CDR1 is SGHAT and CDR2 is FQNNGV in the germline V gene. This CDR3 comprises 15 residues. DNA of the CDR3: TGTGCCAGCAGCTTGGCCCAGGCAGGCGCCACTGAAGCTTTCTTT. Protein sequence: CASSLAQAGATEAFF.